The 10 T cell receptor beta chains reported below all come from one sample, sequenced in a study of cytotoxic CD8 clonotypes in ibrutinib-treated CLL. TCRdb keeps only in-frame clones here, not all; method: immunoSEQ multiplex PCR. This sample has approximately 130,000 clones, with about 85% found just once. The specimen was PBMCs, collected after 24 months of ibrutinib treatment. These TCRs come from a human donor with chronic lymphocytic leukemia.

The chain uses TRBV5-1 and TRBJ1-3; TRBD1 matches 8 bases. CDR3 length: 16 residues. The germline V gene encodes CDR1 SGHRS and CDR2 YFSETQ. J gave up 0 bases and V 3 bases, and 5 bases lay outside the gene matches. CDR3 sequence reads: CASSSGQVHSGNTIYF. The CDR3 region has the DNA TGCGCCAGCAGCTCGGGACAGGTCCACTCTGGAAACACCATATATTTT.

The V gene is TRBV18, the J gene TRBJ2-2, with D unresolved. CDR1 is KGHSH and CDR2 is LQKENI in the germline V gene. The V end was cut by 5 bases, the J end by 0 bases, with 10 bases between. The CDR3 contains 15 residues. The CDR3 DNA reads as TGTGCCAGCTCAAATCAACCATCGAACACCGGGGAGCTGTTTTTT. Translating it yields CASSNQPSNTGELFF.

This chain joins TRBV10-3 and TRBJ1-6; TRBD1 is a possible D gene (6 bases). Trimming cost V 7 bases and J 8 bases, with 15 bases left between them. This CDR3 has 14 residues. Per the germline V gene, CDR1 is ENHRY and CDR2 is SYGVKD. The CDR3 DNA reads TGTGCCATCAAAAGGGCGCAGGGGCATTCACCCCTCCACTTT. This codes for CAIKRAQGHSPLHF.

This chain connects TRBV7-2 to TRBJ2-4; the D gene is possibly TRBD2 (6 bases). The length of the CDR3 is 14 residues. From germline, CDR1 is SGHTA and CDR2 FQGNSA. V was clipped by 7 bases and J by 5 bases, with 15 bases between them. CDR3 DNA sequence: TGTGCCAGCAAGCTTAGGGACTCCCAAAACATTCAGTACTTC. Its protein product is CASKLRDSQNIQYF.

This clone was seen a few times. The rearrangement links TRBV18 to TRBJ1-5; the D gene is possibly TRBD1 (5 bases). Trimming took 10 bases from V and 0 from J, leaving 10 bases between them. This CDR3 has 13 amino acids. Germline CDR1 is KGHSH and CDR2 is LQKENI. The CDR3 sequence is CATRDGSNQPQHF. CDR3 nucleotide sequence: TGTGCCACCCGGGACGGTAGCAATCAGCCCCAGCATTTT.

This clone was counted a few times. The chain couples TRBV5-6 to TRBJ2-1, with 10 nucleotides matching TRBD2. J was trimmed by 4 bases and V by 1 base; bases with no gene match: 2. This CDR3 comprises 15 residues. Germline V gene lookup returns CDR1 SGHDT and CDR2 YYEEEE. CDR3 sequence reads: CASSLSSGGYNEQFF. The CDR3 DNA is TGTGCCAGCAGCTTGAGTAGCGGGGGGTACAATGAGCAGTTCTTC.

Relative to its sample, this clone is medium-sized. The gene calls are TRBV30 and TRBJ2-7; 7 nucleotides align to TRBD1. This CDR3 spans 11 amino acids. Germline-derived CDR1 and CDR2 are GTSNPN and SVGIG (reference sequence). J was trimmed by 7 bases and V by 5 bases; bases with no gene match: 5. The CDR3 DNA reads TGTGCCTGGCAGGGGGTGGGTGAGCAGTACTTC. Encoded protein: CAWQGVGEQYF.

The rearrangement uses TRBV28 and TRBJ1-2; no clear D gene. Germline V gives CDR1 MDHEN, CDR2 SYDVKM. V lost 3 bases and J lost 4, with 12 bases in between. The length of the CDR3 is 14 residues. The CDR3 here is CASSFPESGYGYTF. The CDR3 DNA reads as TGTGCCAGCAGTTTCCCCGAGAGCGGCTATGGCTACACCTTC.

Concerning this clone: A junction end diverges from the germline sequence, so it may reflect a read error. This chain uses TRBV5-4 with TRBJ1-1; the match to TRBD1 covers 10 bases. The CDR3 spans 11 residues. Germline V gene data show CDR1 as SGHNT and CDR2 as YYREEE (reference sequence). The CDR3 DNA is TGTGCCAGCAGCTCCGGGACAGGGGATAACTTT. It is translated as CASSSGTGDNF.

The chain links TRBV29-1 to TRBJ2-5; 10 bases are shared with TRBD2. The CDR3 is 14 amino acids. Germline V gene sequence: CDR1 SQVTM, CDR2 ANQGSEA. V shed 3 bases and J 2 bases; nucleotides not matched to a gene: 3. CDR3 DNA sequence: TGCAGCGTTGATACTAGCGGGGTTCAAGAGACCCAGTACTTC. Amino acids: CSVDTSGVQETQYF.